These T cell receptor beta chains were read from a single sample in a study of cytomegalovirus exposure and HLA in healthy donors. Only in-frame clones appear in the TCRdb table, and some are missing; sequencing was by immunoSEQ multiplex PCR. In the table there are some 110,000 clones, 75% to 85% of which are singletons. The sequenced sample consisted of PBMCs. These receptors were collected from a man in his thirties or forties in good health and CMV-seropositive. The CDR3 runs from the conserved cysteine through the conserved F or W. D genes are given only for firm matches. The size of a clone is reported for some rows only, either as once, few or many, or as a class for expanded clones.

>.|TRBV6-5|few|TRBJ2-5
TGTGCCAGCAGTTACCGCGACGGAGAAGAGACCCAGTACTTC
CASSYRDGEETQYF
>.|TRBV7-9|.|TRBJ2-5
TGTGCCAGCAGCTATTGGACGGGGGACGTCGAGACCCAGTACTTC
CASSYWTGDVETQYF
>TRBD1|TRBV27|.|TRBJ1-1
TGTGCCAGCAGTTGGTCTGGGACAGGGGCGGTTGGCACTGAAGCTTTCTTT
CASSWSGTGAVGTEAFF
>.|TRBV9|few|TRBJ1-3
TGTGCCAGCAGCGTTGGCCCCCAGGGTAACACCATATATTTT
CASSVGPQGNTIYF
>TRBD1|TRBV27|.|TRBJ2-3
TGTGCCAGCAGCATGTCCCGGGACAGGGGGCGAACCACAGATACGCAGTATTTT
CASSMSRDRGRTTDTQYF
>TRBD1|TRBV4-2|.|TRBJ2-7
TGTGCCAGCAGCCAAGATAGGGGGACAGGGGGCTCTAAGCAGTACTTC
CASSQDRGTGGSKQYF
>TRBD1|TRBV28|.|TRBJ2-7
TGTGCCAGCACCTCTACGGGACAGGGGGACGAGCAGTACTTC
CASTSTGQGDEQYF
>.|TRBV4-3|.|TRBJ1-3
TGCGCCAGCAGCCAAGATCGGGGGGAAATTGGAAACACCATATATTTT
CASSQDRGEIGNTIYF
>TRBD2|TRBV4-3|.|TRBJ2-3
TGCGCCAGCAGCCAAGGGGGGAGGGCAGATACGCAGTATTTT
CASSQGGRADTQYF
>.|TRBV2|.|TRBJ1-4
TGTGCCAGCAGTGATCGGGCAGCTCGGGAGGAAAAACTGTTTTTT
CASSDRAAREEKLFF
>TRBD1|TRBV29-1|once|TRBJ2-1
TGCAGCTTTGGCCGAACAGGGGGCTCCTACAATGAGCAGTTCTTC
CSFGRTGGSYNEQFF
>.|TRBV28|.|TRBJ2-7
TGTGCCAGCAGTTCCTCGACAGGCCTCTCCTACGAGCAGTACTTC
CASSSSTGLSYEQYF
>TRBD1|TRBV4-1|.|TRBJ2-3
TGCGCCAGCAGCCTCCAACACAGGGGAATCTTGACGGGTTCAATAGATACGCAGTATTTT
CASSLQHRGILTGSIDTQYF
>TRBD2|TRBV13|.|TRBJ2-7
TGTGCCAGCAGCTTCGGACTAGTTTTCTACGAGCAGTACTTC
CASSFGLVFYEQYF
>TRBD2|TRBV4-3|few|TRBJ2-1
TGCGCCAGCAGCCAAAAGTTAGCGGGAGAAAATTTTGAGCAGTTCTTC
CASSQKLAGENFEQFF
>TRBD1|TRBV27|few|TRBJ1-5
TGTGCCAGCAGTTTAGAACAGGGGTTCGGTCAGCCCCAGCATTTT
CASSLEQGFGQPQHF
>.|TRBV15|few|TRBJ2-6
TGTGCCACCAGCAGACGACAATACTCTGGGGCCAACGTCCTGACTTTC
CATSRRQYSGANVLTF
>TRBD2|TRBV18|.|TRBJ2-3
TGTGCCAGCTCACCACCGGGCGGGGGGATTGGTGATACGCAGTATTTT
CASSPPGGGIGDTQYF
>TRBD1|TRBV11-3|.|TRBJ2-6
TGTGCCAGCAGCTTCGGGACAGGGTCCGGGGCCAACGGCCTGACTTTC
CASSFGTGSGANGLTF
>.|TRBV30|.|TRBJ1-3
TGTGCCTGGAAGCGGAGTAGCTCTGGAAACACCATATATTTT
CAWKRSSSGNTIYF
>.|TRBV6-1|.|TRBJ2-1
TGTGCCAGCAGTGAATTCTCGTGGGTTAGCAACAATGAGCAGTTCTTC
CASSEFSWVSNNEQFF
>.|TRBV5-1|.|TRBJ1-2
TGCGCCACCAGGAAGGACTTGTTCTATGGCTACACCTTC
CATRKDLFYGYTF
>.|TRBV4-3|.|TRBJ2-1
TGCGCCAGCAGCCTCAACCTGGCGGGATGGGACAATGAGCAGTTCTTC
CASSLNLAGWDNEQFF
>.|TRBV7-2|.|TRBJ1-4
TGTGCCAGCAGCGACCGCACCGGGGATACTAATGAAAAACTGTTTTTT
CASSDRTGDTNEKLFF
>.|TRBV9|.|TRBJ2-2
TGTGCCAGCAGCGTAGCGGGTTGGAACACCGGGGAGCTGTTTTTT
CASSVAGWNTGELFF
>TRBD2|TRBV27|.|TRBJ2-1
TGTGCCAGTGCCGGGACTAGCGGGAGTGAGGAGTTCTTC
CASAGTSGSEEFF
>TRBD1|TRBV27|.|TRBJ1-2
TGTGCCAGCAGTTTAGGACAGGGGGTTTTTGGCTACACCTTC
CASSLGQGVFGYTF
>.|TRBV7-9|.|TRBJ2-2
TGTTCCAGCAGCCCAGACCGGGACAACGCGAACACCGGGGAGCTGTTTTTT
CSSSPDRDNANTGELFF
>TRBD1|TRBV6-5|.|TRBJ1-1
TGTGCCAGCAGTTATGGGACAGGGAACACTGAAGCTTTCTTT
CASSYGTGNTEAFF
>.|TRBV5-6|.|TRBJ2-4
TGTGCCAGCAGCCTCACAGGGAGTCGAAACATTCAGTACTTC
CASSLTGSRNIQYF
>.|TRBV18|.|TRBJ1-6
TGTGCCAGCTCACTGGCAGACTTCTCTCCCCTCCACTTT
CASSLADFSPLHF